The 27 T cell receptor beta chains given below trace back to one sample, sequenced in a study of blood T cell repertoires in COVID-19. Measured with immunoSEQ multiplex PCR; TCRdb has only the in-frame clones, and not every one. This sample yields hundreds of thousands of clones, of which roughly 90% are seen a single time; around 13% belongs to the top ten. The sequencing sample was made of peripheral blood. These receptors were collected from a woman aged 55-69 years with acute or convalescent COVID-19.

This chain links TRBV6-2 or TRBV6-3 with TRBJ2-3, with 9 nucleotides matching TRBD2. This CDR3 spans 16 amino acids. J was trimmed by 3 bases and V by 5 bases; bases with no gene match: 9. Per germline, CDR1 MNHEY and CDR2 SVGEGT. The CDR3 DNA is TGTGCCAGCAGTACCCGGGGCGGGAGGGCAACAGATACGCAGTATTTT. It is translated as CASSTRGGRATDTQYF.

The chain uses TRBV19 and TRBJ1-5, with no clear D. With 3 bases removed from V and 5 bases from J, the gap between germline ends came to 11 bases. Germline V gene data show CDR1 as LNHDA and CDR2 as SQIVND (reference sequence). This CDR3 contains 14 residues. CDR3: CASSIGGNDQPQHF. CDR3 DNA sequence: TGTGCCAGTAGTATCGGAGGCAACGATCAGCCCCAGCATTTT.

The CDR3, as DNA: TGTGCCAGCAGGTCTACGGGGAATGAGTTCTATGGCTACACCTTC. It yields the protein CASRSTGNEFYGYTF. The chain recombines TRBV28 with TRBJ1-2; D is undetermined. CDR1 and CDR2 from the germline V gene are MDHEN and SYDVKM. V gave up 6 bases and J gave up 4 bases, with 18 bases separating them. This CDR3 has 15 amino acids.

This clone came up a few times. The J gene is TRBJ2-7, the V gene TRBV11-3; the match to TRBD1 covers 8 bases. This CDR3 has 17 residues. V was clipped by 3 bases and J by 2 bases; unmatched bases: 12. CDR1 is SGHNT and CDR2 is YENEEA in the germline V gene. This CDR3 reads CASSFRPRGHKAYEQYF. The CDR3 nucleotides read TGTGCCAGCAGCTTTAGACCCAGGGGGCATAAGGCCTACGAGCAGTACTTC.

This clone was counted only a few times. The V call is TRBV6-2 or TRBV6-3, the J call TRBJ1-2; D is unclear. The germline V gene has CDR1 MNHEY and CDR2 SVGEGT. CDR3 length equals 15 residues. V was cut by 6 bases and J by 4 bases, with 18 bases left in between. CDR3 nucleotides: TGTGCCAGCAGCAGCGCCAGAGAATACGGCTATGGCTACACCTTC. This translates into CASSSAREYGYGYTF.

The rearrangement joins TRBV3-1 (or the pseudogene TRBV3-2) to TRBJ1-5, with D hard to call. CDR3 length equals 15 residues. Trimming pared 0 bases from V and 3 bases from J, leaving 9 bases between. From germline, CDR1 is LGHDT and CDR2 YNNKEL (reference sequence). The CDR3 reads CASSQDGLNNQPQHF. The CDR3, as DNA: TGTGCCAGCAGCCAAGACGGTCTGAACAATCAGCCCCAGCATTTT.

V usage is TRBV5-1 and J usage is TRBJ2-7; 10 bases line up with TRBD2. V dropped 4 bases and J dropped 0; count of bases not matched to a gene: 10. The CDR3 sequence is 17 residues long. Germline-derived CDR1 and CDR2 are SGHRS and YFSETQ. The CDR3 DNA sequence: TGCGCCAGCAGCGGCACACATAGCGGGGGGCACTCCTACGAGCAGTACTTC. Its translation: CASSGTHSGGHSYEQYF.

The genes are TRBV19 and TRBJ2-2, with 7 bases matching TRBD2. V lost 4 bases to trimming and J lost 1 base; unmatched junction nucleotides: 9. This CDR3 spans 17 amino acids. Germline loops: CDR1 LNHDA, CDR2 SQIVND (reference sequence). CDR3 DNA: TGTGCCAGTAGTAAGGGGAGGGGTCCCAAGAACACCGGGGAGCTGTTTTTT. Its protein is CASSKGRGPKNTGELFF.

V is TRBV24-1 and J is TRBJ2-5; 7 positions agree with TRBD2. J was trimmed by 1 base and V by 1 base; bases with no gene match: 8. This CDR3 comprises 17 residues. The germline V gene has CDR1 KGHDR and CDR2 SFDVKD. CDR3 coding DNA: TGTGCCACCAGTGATTTCCGGGCCCCGGGGGGCCAAGAGACCCAGTACTTC. Protein: CATSDFRAPGGQETQYF.

CDR3 in amino acids: CASSQGRVDTQYF. The CDR3 nucleotides read TGTGCCAGCAGCCAAGGGCGGGTGGATACGCAGTATTTT. The chain has TRBV3-1 (or the pseudogene TRBV3-2) and TRBJ2-3; D perhaps matches TRBD2 (5 bases). V was pared by 1 base and J by 6 bases, with 8 bases between. The germline V gene has CDR1 LGHDT and CDR2 YNNKEL (reference sequence). CDR3 length: 13 amino acids.

The chain couples TRBV7-2 to TRBJ2-3, with D perhaps matching TRBD2 (5 bases). Deletions cut 3 bases from V and 2 bases from J, with 12 bases between. CDR1 and CDR2 (germline): SGHTA, FQGNSA. This CDR3 has 15 amino acids. CDR3 amino acids: CASSFAGFVTDTQYF. As DNA, the CDR3 is TGTGCCAGCAGCTTCGCGGGTTTCGTCACAGATACGCAGTATTTT.

The rearrangement uses TRBV14 and TRBJ2-3; TRBD1 aligns across 8 bases. This CDR3 has 16 residues. Looked up from germline, CDR1 is SGHDN and CDR2 is FVKESK. V was clipped by 4 bases and J by 3 bases; unmatched bases: 9. This chain's CDR3 is CASSLSWDRSTDTQYF. The CDR3, as DNA: TGTGCCAGCAGCCTAAGCTGGGACAGGAGTACAGATACGCAGTATTTT.

V and J are TRBV7-6 and TRBJ1-6, with TRBD1 identical over 9 bases. Trimming cost V 4 bases and J 9 bases; bases outside gene matches: 10. The CDR3 runs 16 residues. Germline V gene data show CDR1 as SGHVS and CDR2 as FNYEAQ. CDR3 sequence reads: CASSSGTGISPSPLHF. For the CDR3, the DNA is TGTGCCAGCAGCTCCGGGACAGGGATCAGTCCTTCACCCCTCCACTTT.

This clone was recorded once. V gene TRBV9 combines with J gene TRBJ2-2; 7 bases align to TRBD2. The CDR3 sequence is 17 residues long. J lost 6 bases, V lost 0 bases, and 11 bases had no gene match. The V gene's germline CDR1 is SGDLS and CDR2 YYNGEE. For the CDR3, the DNA is TGTGCCAGCAGCGTAGGATCTGGCGGGAGATATCCCGGGGAGCTGTTTTTT. Translating it yields CASSVGSGGRYPGELFF.

The rearrangement joins TRBV7-2 to TRBJ2-5; 7 bases fit TRBD2. CDR3 length equals 14 residues. Germline loops: CDR1 SGHTA, CDR2 FQGNSA. Trimming removed 3 bases from V and 2 bases from J; junction bases left unmatched: 3. Here the CDR3 DNA reads TGTGCCAGCAGCTTCGGACTAGATCAAGAGACCCAGTACTTC. It specifies CASSFGLDQETQYF.

The chain recombines TRBV7-2 with TRBJ1-3, with a possible D match to TRBD1 (6 bases). With 0 bases removed from V and 0 bases from J, the gap between germline ends came to 12 bases. The length of the CDR3 is 17 residues. From germline, CDR1 is SGHTA and CDR2 FQGNSA. CDR3 nucleotide sequence: TGTGCCAGCAGCTTAGCGGTAGGGGGAATCTCTGGAAACACCATATATTTT. The encoded protein is CASSLAVGGISGNTIYF.

This clone was seen once. V usage is TRBV9 and J usage is TRBJ1-5; D is unresolved. The ends were cut back, 2 bases at V and 4 bases at J, with 7 bases in the middle. Germline CDR1 SGDLS, CDR2 YYNGEE. This CDR3 region has 13 residues. The CDR3 sequence is CASSVGPNQPQHF. The CDR3 DNA is TGTGCCAGCAGCGTGGGCCCAAATCAGCCCCAGCATTTT. The full variable domain, completed using reference TRBV9 and TRBJ1-5, is DSGVTQTPKHLITATGQRVTLRCSPRSGDLSVYWYQQSLDQGLQFLIQYYNGEERAKGNILERFSAQQFPDLHSELNLSSLELGDSALYFCASSVGPNQPQHFGDGTRLSIL.

The chain joins TRBV11-3 to TRBJ2-1; weak D call: TRBD2 (6 bases). CDR1 is SGHNT, CDR2 YENEEA, per germline. V shed 4 bases and J shed 15 bases, with 19 bases lying between them. This CDR3 is built from 13 residues. CDR3 region: CASSSDPGTPGFF. The CDR3, as DNA: TGTGCCAGCAGCTCTGACCCCGGGACTCCAGGGTTCTTC.

The rearrangement joins TRBV29-1 to TRBJ1-2; D is uncertain. The length of the CDR3 is 14 residues. The V gene lost 0 bases and the J gene lost 2 bases, with 10 bases spanning the gap. CDR1 SQVTM and CDR2 ANQGSEA come from the germline V gene. CDR3 nucleotides: TGCAGCGTTGAAGATTACAGTATGAACTATGGCTACACCTTC. Protein product: CSVEDYSMNYGYTF.

The chain recombines TRBV5-4 with TRBJ2-3; D call uncertain. The CDR3 sequence is 16 residues long. The germline CDR1 and CDR2 sequences are SGHNT and YYREEE (reference sequence). Trimming left V 1 base short and J 2 bases short, with 14 bases between. CDR3 loop: CASSLSTRMITDTQYF. CDR3 DNA: TGTGCCAGCAGCTTGTCCACGCGGATGATCACAGATACGCAGTATTTT.

The J gene is TRBJ2-5, the V gene TRBV6-2 or TRBV6-3, with 9 bases identical to TRBD2. This CDR3 comprises 14 residues. V shed 4 bases and J 5 bases; nucleotides not matched to a gene: 5. Germline assignment: CDR1 MNHEY and CDR2 SVGEGT. The CDR3 spells CASSSSGIVETQYF. The CDR3 DNA is TGTGCCAGCAGTTCTAGCGGGATAGTGGAGACCCAGTACTTC.

V and J are TRBV28 and TRBJ2-7; TRBD2 is a possible D gene (5 bases). This CDR3 is 11 amino acids long. V was cut by 8 bases and J by 4 bases, with 9 bases left in between. Germline V lookup: CDR1 MDHEN, CDR2 SYDVKM. The CDR3 DNA follows: TGTGCCAGCCAGGACTCGTACGAGCAGTACTTC. It specifies CASQDSYEQYF.

In this sample, this clone turned up once. This rearrangement joins TRBV7-3 to TRBJ1-4, with 9 bases fitting TRBD1. CDR3 length: 15 amino acids. CDR1 is SGHTA, CDR2 FQGTGA, per germline. V dropped 5 bases and J dropped 7; count of bases not matched to a gene: 8. This chain's CDR3 is CASSPTGGPGEKLFF. The CDR3 DNA sequence: TGTGCCAGCAGCCCCACAGGGGGCCCGGGTGAAAAACTGTTTTTT.

DNA of the CDR3: TGCGCCAGCAGCTTGGGACTAGCGGGGACCACAGATACGCAGTATTTT. Translated: CASSLGLAGTTDTQYF. This chain uses TRBV5-1 with TRBJ2-3; 11 bases agree with TRBD2. Germline trimming cut 0 bases from V and 2 bases from J; bases unmatched to any gene: 2. The CDR3 consists of 16 residues. Germline CDR1 reads SGHRS; CDR2 reads YFSETQ.

The genes are TRBV7-6 and TRBJ1-1; D is perhaps TRBD1 (6 bases). Germline V CDR1 and CDR2: SGHVS, FNYEAQ. V was cut by 4 bases and J by 0 bases, with 12 bases left in between. CDR3 length equals 15 residues. CDR3 DNA sequence: TGTGCCAGCAGCTCAAACCAGGGGATGAACACTGAAGCTTTCTTT. This sequence encodes CASSSNQGMNTEAFF.

The chain couples TRBV27 to TRBJ2-2, with no clear D. This CDR3 spans 13 amino acids. Trimming cost V 3 bases and J 1 base, with 3 bases left between them. Germline V gene lookup returns CDR1 MNHEY and CDR2 SMNVEV (reference sequence). The CDR3, as DNA: TGTGCCAGCAGTTTTAGGAACACCGGGGAGCTGTTTTTT. Translated, it gives CASSFRNTGELFF.

Of note for this clone: A junction boundary mismatches the germline segment, possibly from a read error. The V gene is TRBV5-1, the J gene TRBJ2-2; 8 bases line up with TRBD2. This CDR3 has 16 amino acids. The germline V gene has CDR1 SGHRS and CDR2 YFSETQ. The CDR3 coding sequence is TGTGCCAGCAGCCCAGGTAGCGGGATCAACACCGGGGAGCTGTTTTTT. It codes for CASSPGSGINTGELFF.